There are a few counts of the clone carrying this TCR beta chain. Its antigen is still unknown. The entry originates in a study of identical twins. Whole-study results and caveats: High-abundance cord blood beta clonotypes had fewer insertions; memory repertoires showed none. The models gave estimates that fell short of the out-of-frame TCR alpha sharing seen in monozygotic twins.

TCRdb reanalysed the 5' RACE reads using MiXCR and keeps one entry per CDR3 protein. The table includes 1.5 million to 2 million distinct CDR3 sequences, about 31% detected once. Germline CDR1 MNHEY, CDR2 SMNVEV (reference sequence). Trimming cost V 2 bases and J 7 bases, with 11 bases left between them. The CDR3 has 13 amino acids. The sequenced sample consisted of cord blood. This receptor was identified in a newborn girl in good health. This chain uses TRBV27 with TRBJ1-2, with a weak D call TRBD1 (5 bases). CDR3 residues: CASSLGGGSGYTF. CDR3 DNA: TGTGCCAGCAGTTTAGGCGGGGGAAGTGGCTACACCTTC.